This entry features one T cell receptor (beta chain) sequence. Its antigen is currently unknown. This sample was included in a study of graft-versus-host responses after intestinal transplantation. Overall study results and limits: Researchers found GvH clones in recipient marrow, and some showed up first in ileum or blood.

The assay was immunoSEQ multiplex PCR, and TCRdb's table has in-frame clones only and misses some. The table has 15,000 to 20,000 clones, roughly 87% seen once. In germline, CDR1 is SGDLS, CDR2 YYNGEE. This CDR3 is 15 amino acids long. The V segment lost 0 bases and the J segment 3 bases; nucleotides outside the gene matches: 2. This TCR came from a human patient who received an intestinal transplant, so some T cells may come from the graft donor. Sample: PBMCs, taken 14 days after transplant. The chain recombines TRBV9 with TRBJ2-7, with TRBD1 matching over 11 bases. Here the CDR3 reads CASSVEGQGDYEQYF. The CDR3, as DNA: TGTGCCAGCAGCGTAGAGGGACAGGGGGACTACGAGCAGTACTTC.